The entry below gives a single TCR beta chain sequence along with its context. This clonotype appeared a few times. The clone's antigen remains unknown. No base qualities exist here, and no much larger clone lies one base off it. Systemically healthy Caucasian individuals from Russia, some 36 in total and aged about 6 to 90 years, were included as donors. Each donor gave approximately 9.3 milliliters of peripheral blood, collected into EDTA-treated Vacutainer tubes. PBMCs were isolated by Ficoll-Paque density-gradient centrifugation, with at least 6 million obtained per sample. Trizol reagent was used to extract total RNA from PBMCs, with at least 5 micrograms per sample. For every donor, an aliquot of PBMCs went through flow cytometry to measure the percentages of naive CD45RAhigh/CD27high T cells. Libraries were constructed by 5' RACE. Data came from an Illumina HiSeq 2500. A second about 7 to 12 cycle PCR used a sample-barcoded 5' primer and a J-beta primer mix. A template-switch 5' adaptor carrying 12 random nucleotides introduced a unique molecular identifier onto each TCR beta cDNA molecule. At least 3 million CDR3-containing paired-end reads were obtained from each sample. First-strand cDNA synthesis was performed from all RNA using the Mint cDNA synthesis kit, with priming by a TRBC-specific oligonucleotide. All cDNA was treated with uracil-DNA glycosylase and then went through a first 18-cycle PCR with the universal primers M1SS and BC2_uni_R. The original methods were these. Normalization of each sample was performed by random selection of 1 million high-quality reads, each carrying a distinct molecular identifier. Instead of being binned into consensus sequences, reads with shared molecular identifiers were discarded. MiTCR, run with a Q25 quality threshold and the strictest error-elimination algorithm, handled CDR3 identification, clonotype clustering and error correction. A nonparametric unseen species model with Euler transformation was used to estimate lower-bound total TCR beta diversity. TCRdb trimmed public reads at Q25 via fastp, called clones via MiXCR and kept in-frame beta chains. Rows with one shared CDR3 protein collapse into an entry with the most common genes and DNA. These V and J calls originate from TCRdb's pipeline instead of the authors' own analysis. Counted in this sample were about 730,000 distinct CDR3 sequences; around 46% of them appeared once. 20% to 25% of the sample belongs to the ten largest clones.

The data were taken from a study of blood T cells in healthy people across ages (dated by TCRdb to the mid-2010s). Background on the whole study: In model experiments, template switching captured roughly one uniquely barcoded TCR beta cDNA molecule for every two T cells. The study analyzed two additional independent replicas of 1 million unique cDNA reads from the same blood draw for two donors, one aged 18 to 30 and one aged 80 or older. Using deep sequencing normalized with unique cDNA molecular identifiers, the study measured how TCR beta repertoire diversity changes with age. To avoid experimental bias, donors of different ages were randomly spread across the sequencing lanes. The donors were split into four age groups: young (average about 16 years), middle-aged (roughly 42), aged (over 55) and long-lived (roughly 80).

As encoded in the germline V gene, CDR1 is SGHRS while CDR2 is YFSETQ. The CDR3, cysteine through phenylalanine, is 17 amino acids long. Only the CDR3 DNA stays, 51 bases, in frame from base 1. The V end loses 5 bases and the J end loses 0 bases, and a stretch of 21 bases separates them. Beyond this particular receptor, the publication reports: As age increased, observed TCR beta diversity per million T cells dropped in a roughly linear way, and a significant reduction was already evident by age 40. Observed TCR beta diversity correlated strongly with the percentage of naive T cells measured by flow cytometry. Compared with the aged group, the long-lived group had more naive CD4+ T cells, fewer expanded clones and increased TCR diversity, suggesting age selection. Conclusive comparison of naive and antigen-experienced compartments was prevented by the profiling of bulk unsorted PBMCs. Donor CMV infection status was unknown, potentially confounding age-related changes in expanded clonotypes. Total diversity estimates from one million sequenced T cells were considered lower bounds and underestimates.

The rearrangement combines TRBV5-1 with TRBJ2-7; 6 matching bases give a weak D call of TRBD2. Sequences were obtained from blood. This receptor was taken from a woman aged 55-75 years in good health. The nucleotide sequence is given as TGCGCCAGCAGGGTAGATCTGCCGGGGGACTTCTCCTACGAGCAGTACTTC. It is translated as CASRVDLPGDFSYEQYF.